This TCR beta chain was obtained from a study of immune evolution from preneoplasia to lung adenocarcinoma (dated by TCRdb to the early 2020s). Notes on the research overall: HLA loss of heterozygosity was observed in about 7%, 15% and 30% of AIS, MIA and ADC lesions, respectively, and was not observed in any AAH lesions. The immune data were combined with whole exome sequencing and methylation data from the same cohort of nodules. In total, the cohort included 50 to 60 patients with pulmonary nodules, all of whom underwent surgical resection. According to the study, more than 100 samples were used for TCR sequencing. POLYSOLVER was used to infer Class I HLA alleles from exome data, while LOHHLA was used to detect allele-specific HLA loss. TCR sequencing data came from a few dozen patients. The study combined immune gene expression, TCR sequencing and multiplex immunofluorescence to profile immune contexture across lung adenocarcinoma precursors and invasive adenocarcinoma. Sample size was determined by specimen availability and not by a prior power calculation. Resected precursor lesions (AAH, AIS, MIA) and invasive adenocarcinomas were compared against paired morphologically normal lung tissue. Overall study outcomes, separate from this receptor: Clonality was highest in normal lung, while later-stage lesions appeared to have lower clonality but higher T cell density and diversity. KRAS-mutant nodules showed the highest T cell clonality compared with EGFR-mutant or double wild-type lesions. Findings were based on association rather than direct causation; larger cohorts with long-term follow-up and longitudinal biopsies were deemed needed. Normal lung had the highest top T cell clone frequencies, which appeared to decline progressively from AAH through AIS, MIA and invasive adenocarcinoma. Because all patients were from Japan and China, applicability to Western populations was uncertain.

Using the immunoSEQ hsTCRbeta Kit, TCR beta CDR3 regions were sequenced from DNA. Under the source paper's analysis protocol: TCR sequencing data were analysed with the ImmunoSEQ Analyzer. T cell clonality was defined as 1 minus Pielou's evenness computed on productive rearrangements. The inverse Simpson index, applied to productive templates, was used to measure T cell diversity. T cell density was defined as TCR beta template counts normalized to usable DNA, with usable DNA estimated by amplifying and sequencing housekeeping genes. TCR metrics were compared across histologic stages using two-sided Kruskal-Wallis tests. TCRdb's version of the immuneACCESS table is confined to in-frame rearrangements and falls short of the full clone set. An unresolved V gene accounts for under half of the shortfall where checked; the remainder is of unknown origin. V and J calls and clone size are as listed in that table; D and trimming were resolved from the DNA. This sample lists tens of thousands of clones; roughly four fifths were detected once. Roughly 4.7% of the sample comes from the top ten.

Concerning this clone: This receptor's antigen is unknown. Per-nucleotide qualities are absent, and no much larger clonotype sits a single base away.

Patients underwent resection in Japan or China between about 2014 and 2017. Histologic diagnosis of each case was confirmed independently by two lung cancer pathologists on H&E slides. Macro-dissection after pathologic assessment enriched premalignant or tumor cells for nucleic acid extraction. DNA was isolated from FFPE tissue using the AllPrep DNA/RNA FFPE Kit. Material: FFPE invasive lung adenocarcinoma tissue. The cell subset or site label, read with the paper, signifies: frankly invasive lung adenocarcinoma (ADC). The clonotype was recovered from a person aged 60 to 70 with lung adenocarcinoma.

The CDR3 here reads CASSLSPGQETQYF. Read as DNA, the sequence is TGTGCCAGCAGCTTATCCCCTGGACAAGAGACCCAGTACTTC. Here the chain combines TRBV7-2 and TRBJ2-5, with the D gene uncertain. Counted from cysteine to phenylalanine, this CDR3 has 14 amino acids. Kept here is only the CDR3 DNA, which spans 42 bases and is read in frame from base 1. V is reduced by 2 bases and J by 2 bases, leaving a spacing of 9 bases between them. CDR1 and CDR2 are drawn from the germline V gene: SGHTA, FQGNSA.